Below, one T cell receptor beta chain is given with its context. As to time point: after dendritic cell vaccination, including at tumor progression/relapse. Patients had residual fresh-frozen tumor tissue and more than two years of survival data. Blood PBMC samples: pre-vaccination, two weeks post third vaccination, and at tumor progression. The PCR used 60 V beta and 13 J beta primers. Repertoires were generated with immunoSEQ multiplex PCR, while TCRdb's copy carries only in-frame clones and drops some. Of roughly 56,000 clones listed, around 85% are singletons. Trimming cost V 4 bases and J 0 bases, with 14 bases left between them. The CDR3 is 16 residues long. Germline V gene data show CDR1 as SGHAT and CDR2 as FQNNGV. These data are taken from a study of glioma-infiltrating T cells after dendritic cell vaccination.

The chain is built from TRBV11-2 and TRBJ2-3; TRBD2 is a possible D gene (6 bases). The source was blood, collected after dendritic cell vaccination. This clonotype was sampled from a human donor with glioblastoma. In nucleotides, the CDR3 is TGTGCCAGCAGCTGGGGGGAGCGGCAAAGCACAGATACGCAGTATTTT. Residues: CASSWGERQSTDTQYF.